The T cell receptor beta chain under discussion was sequenced for a study of Ad26.COV2.S vaccination and SARS-CoV-2 variants. Whole-study results and caveats: The study found similar non-spike TCR breadth in vaccine and placebo recipients.

Germline loops: CDR1 SGHAT, CDR2 FQNNGV. Trimming pared 3 bases from V and 5 bases from J, leaving 11 bases between. The CDR3 runs 13 residues. Specified treatment: 15 to 20 received Ad26.COV2.S at low or high dose, single or two shots; a few received placebo; per-sample allocation not given. It was on day 63 after the first vaccine or placebo injection that samples were taken. Of note for this clone: Antigen: not known.

Clones were sequenced by immunoSEQ multiplex PCR, and TCRdb holds only the in-frame ones, with some missing. Among around 450,000 clones listed, 85% to 90% were seen once. J is TRBJ2-7 and V is TRBV11-2; weak D call: TRBD1 (5 bases). The receptor comes from a person aged 18 to 59 who received the Ad26.COV2.S COVID-19 vaccine or a placebo. The sample in question was peripheral blood, obtained in a trial of Ad26.COV2.S vaccine versus placebo. CDR3 residues: CASSFSREHEQYF. Here the CDR3 DNA reads TGTGCCAGCAGCTTCAGCAGGGAACACGAGCAGTACTTC.